These 14 T cell receptor beta chains share one sample of origin, sequenced in a study of blood T cell repertoires in COVID-19. Profiled with immunoSEQ multiplex PCR; TCRdb holds only in-frame clones, not every one. The sample lists approximately 100,000 clones; over 80% were seen once. What was sequenced was peripheral blood. Receptor source: a man aged 50 or older with active COVID-19.

V is TRBV5-1 and J is TRBJ2-3; 7 bases fit TRBD2. V gave up 0 bases and J gave up 5 bases; unmatched junction bases: 6. CDR1 is SGHRS and CDR2 is YFSETQ in the germline V gene. The CDR3 extends over 15 amino acids. CDR3 sequence: CASSLEGRVGDTQYF. In DNA, the CDR3 is TGCGCCAGCAGCTTGGAAGGGAGGGTGGGAGATACGCAGTATTTT.

V gene TRBV28 combines with J gene TRBJ2-7; 8 bases map to TRBD1. Germline CDR1 reads MDHEN; CDR2 reads SYDVKM. The CDR3 has 13 amino acids. V shed 8 bases, J shed 0 bases, and the junction held 3 bases outside the gene matches. The CDR3 region has the DNA TGTGCCAGCGCGACAGGGGCCTCCTACGAGCAGTACTTC. Protein sequence: CASATGASYEQYF.

The gene calls are TRBV28 and TRBJ1-1; 7 bases map to TRBD1. CDR1 is MDHEN, CDR2 SYDVKM, per germline. The V segment lost 5 bases and the J segment 7 bases; nucleotides outside the gene matches: 13. This CDR3 spans 15 amino acids. Here the CDR3 DNA reads TGTGCCAGCAGTATGACAGGGAGTGAACACAATGAAGCTTTCTTT. It translates to CASSMTGSEHNEAFF.

This sequence joins TRBV27 and TRBJ1-1; TRBD1 agrees at 9 bases. Trimming removed 2 bases from V and 0 bases from J; junction bases left unmatched: 4. Germline loops: CDR1 MNHEY, CDR2 SMNVEV (reference sequence). The CDR3 runs to 16 residues. The CDR3 loop is CASSLNGQGLNTEAFF. The CDR3 DNA is TGTGCCAGCAGTTTAAATGGACAGGGGTTGAACACTGAAGCTTTCTTT.

CDR3 sequence: CASSQEPGQGAGANVLTF. CDR3 coding DNA: TGCGCCAGCAGCCAAGAACCAGGACAGGGAGCTGGGGCCAACGTCCTGACTTTC. The chain is built from TRBV4-1 and TRBJ2-6; 8 bases match TRBD1. The CDR3 runs 18 residues. The V segment lost 0 bases and the J segment 2 bases; nucleotides outside the gene matches: 6. The germline CDR1 and CDR2 sequences are MGHRA and YSYEKL.

The J gene is TRBJ2-7, the V gene TRBV5-4, with D hard to call. V was trimmed by 0 bases and J by 7 bases, leaving 11 bases between them. Germline CDR1 SGHNT, CDR2 YYREEE (reference sequence). The CDR3 has 13 amino acids. The CDR3 here is CASSLDAAREQYF. As DNA, the CDR3 is TGTGCCAGCAGCTTGGACGCGGCGAGGGAGCAGTACTTC. The variable domain in full, completed from reference TRBV5-4 and TRBJ2-7, reads ETGVTQSPTHLIKTRGQQVTLRCSSQSGHNTVSWYQQALGQGPQFIFQYYREEENGRGNFPPRFSGLQFPNYSSELNVNALELDDSALYLCASSLDAAREQYFGPGTRLTVT.

The chain carries TRBV18 and TRBJ2-3; 13 bases map to TRBD2. Trimming removed 4 bases from V and 4 bases from J; junction bases left unmatched: 5. Germline V lookup: CDR1 KGHSH, CDR2 LQKENI. The CDR3 covers 16 residues. CDR3: CASSQLGLAGPDTQYF. The CDR3 DNA follows: TGTGCCAGCTCACAACTGGGACTAGCGGGACCAGATACGCAGTATTTT.

The chain joins TRBV7-2 to TRBJ2-7; 7 bases line up with TRBD1. CDR3 length equals 16 residues. CDR1 and CDR2 from the germline V gene are SGHTA and FQGNSA. Germline trimming cut 6 bases from V and 5 bases from J; bases unmatched to any gene: 16. CDR3 in amino acids: CASRGDRDGGPHEQYF. The CDR3 nucleotides are TGTGCCAGCAGGGGCGACAGGGACGGCGGTCCCCACGAGCAGTACTTC.

The chain carries TRBV23-1 and TRBJ1-3, with 7 bases that match TRBD1. TRBV23-1 is recorded as an ORF, its role being uncertain. CDR3 length: 16 residues. V was pared by 3 bases and J by 7 bases, with 12 bases of the junction left unmatched. CDR3 nucleotide sequence: TGCGCCAGCAGTCACCCTCCGGGACAGACACCGAACACCATATATTTT. Translated, it gives CASSHPPGQTPNTIYF.

The rearrangement uses TRBV28 and TRBJ1-2; the match to TRBD1 covers 9 bases. CDR1 and CDR2 (germline): MDHEN, SYDVKM. The J segment lost 5 bases and the V segment lost 6 bases, leaving 10 bases of the junction unmatched. The length of the CDR3 is 15 residues. CDR3 DNA: TGTGCCAGCAGCCAAACAGGGGGCGATGGATATGGCTACACCTTC. Protein: CASSQTGGDGYGYTF.

This clone has only one observation. The chain links TRBV6-5 to TRBJ2-7; no clear D. With 0 bases removed from V and 0 bases from J, the gap between germline ends came to 12 bases. This CDR3 is 16 amino acids long. From germline, CDR1 is MNHEY and CDR2 SVGAGI. The CDR3 sequence: CASSYSKLLPSYEQYF. CDR3 nucleotide sequence: TGTGCCAGCAGTTACTCGAAACTGCTTCCCTCCTACGAGCAGTACTTC.

V and J are TRBV19 and TRBJ1-5; 10 positions match TRBD1. The V segment lost 6 bases and the J segment 6 bases; nucleotides outside the gene matches: 5. The CDR3 covers 14 residues. The germline gives CDR1 LNHDA, CDR2 SQIVND (reference sequence). CDR3 sequence: CASSLGQGFQPQHF. The CDR3 DNA reads as TGTGCCAGTAGCCTGGGACAGGGGTTTCAGCCCCAGCATTTT. Supplemented by reference TRBV19 and TRBJ1-5, the full variable domain reads DGGITQSPKYLFRKEGQNVTLSCEQNLNHDAMYWYRQDPGQGLRLIYYSQIVNDFQKGDIAEGYSVSREKKESFPLTVTSAQKNPTAFYLCASSLGQGFQPQHFGDGTRLSIL.

The chain links TRBV30 to TRBJ2-5, with TRBD2 identical over 7 bases. V was pared by 2 bases and J by 4 bases, with 10 bases of the junction left unmatched. The CDR3 consists of 15 residues. Germline V lookup: CDR1 GTSNPN, CDR2 SVGIG (reference sequence). Here the CDR3 DNA reads TGTGCCTGGAGTAGTGGGGGGGACGGTACAGAGACCCAGTACTTC. It specifies CAWSSGGDGTETQYF.

The V gene is TRBV10-3, the J gene TRBJ2-1; 8 positions match TRBD1. CDR3 size: 14 residues. CDR1 ENHRY and CDR2 SYGVKD come from the germline V gene. The ends lost 7 bases at V and 8 bases at J; junction bases unmatched: 10. For the CDR3, the DNA is TGTGCCATCAAAGGACAGGGTCAAGAATATGAGCAGTTCTTC. This translates into CAIKGQGQEYEQFF.